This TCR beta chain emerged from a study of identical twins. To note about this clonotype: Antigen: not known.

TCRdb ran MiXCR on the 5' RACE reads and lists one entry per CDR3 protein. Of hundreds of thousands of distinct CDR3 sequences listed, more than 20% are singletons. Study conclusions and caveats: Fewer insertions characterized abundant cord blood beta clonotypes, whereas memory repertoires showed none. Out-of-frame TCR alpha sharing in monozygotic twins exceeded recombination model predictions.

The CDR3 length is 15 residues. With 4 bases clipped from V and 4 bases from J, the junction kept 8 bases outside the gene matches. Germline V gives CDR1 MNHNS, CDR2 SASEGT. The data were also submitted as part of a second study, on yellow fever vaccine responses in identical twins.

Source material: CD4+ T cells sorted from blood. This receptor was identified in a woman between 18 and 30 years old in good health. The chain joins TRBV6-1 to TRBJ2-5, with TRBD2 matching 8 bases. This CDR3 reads CASSGAGVVGETQYF. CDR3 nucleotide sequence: TGTGCCAGCAGTGGAGCGGGGGTTGTGGGAGAGACCCAGTACTTC.